A single sample is the source of the 17 T cell receptor beta chains below, sequenced in a study of blood T cell repertoires in COVID-19. Assay: immunoSEQ multiplex PCR; the TCRdb copy retains only in-frame clones and omits some. Of about 180,000 clones detected, roughly 84% appear once; the ten largest clones hold about 15%. Source material: PBMCs or T cells enriched from blood (not recorded which). Receptors were obtained from a man aged 45 to 65 who had recovered from COVID-19.

The V gene is TRBV6-5, the J gene TRBJ1-1; D might be TRBD1 (5 bases). The CDR3 consists of 16 residues. Germline CDR1 reads MNHEY; CDR2 reads SVGAGI. The germline V and J ends were trimmed by 0 bases and 0 bases, with 11 bases remaining between them. The CDR3, as DNA: TGTGCCAGCAGTTACTCGGGAGGGGAGATGAACACTGAAGCTTTCTTT. Protein: CASSYSGGEMNTEAFF.

The chain carries TRBV5-6 and TRBJ1-2, with D perhaps TRBD1 (6 bases). V lost 1 base, J lost 3 bases, and 10 bases lay in between. The CDR3 spans 14 residues. Per the germline V gene, CDR1 is SGHDT and CDR2 is YYEEEE. The CDR3 loop reads CASSLQGRHYGYTF. The DNA for the CDR3 is TGTGCCAGCAGCTTGCAGGGGCGTCACTATGGCTACACCTTC.

The genes are TRBV24-1 and TRBJ1-2; D is undetermined. With 1 base removed from V and 8 bases from J, the gap between germline ends came to 13 bases. Germline V gene sequence: CDR1 KGHDR, CDR2 SFDVKD. This CDR3 spans 14 amino acids. CDR3 residues: CATSDLWGVGGYTF. In DNA form, the CDR3 reads TGTGCCACCAGTGATTTATGGGGAGTTGGCGGCTACACCTTC.

A few counts support this clone. The V call is TRBV18, the J call TRBJ1-5, with TRBD1 identical over 7 bases. With 6 bases clipped from V and 4 bases from J, the junction kept 3 bases outside the gene matches. Germline values: CDR1 KGHSH, CDR2 LQKENI. This CDR3 has 13 residues. CDR3 amino acids: CASSRDRNQPQHF. The CDR3 DNA follows: TGTGCCAGCTCGCGGGACAGAAATCAGCCCCAGCATTTT.

The chain has TRBV6-4 and TRBJ1-1; D unresolved. The CDR3 contains 13 residues. Looked up from germline, CDR1 is MRHNA and CDR2 is SNTAGT. Trimming cost V 2 bases and J 11 bases, with 15 bases left between them. CDR3 coding DNA: TGTGCCAGCAGTGACGGATCCCCTGTGGAGGCTTTCTTT. Its protein is CASSDGSPVEAFF.

The chain combines TRBV19 with TRBJ1-6; tentative D call: TRBD1 (6 bases). This CDR3 is 14 amino acids long. Trimming took off 6 bases at V and 4 bases at J, with 10 bases between the two ends. Germline CDR1 is LNHDA and CDR2 is SQIVND (reference sequence). CDR3 nucleotides: TGTGCCAGTAGGTGGACAGAGTATAATTCACCCCTCCACTTT. Protein product: CASRWTEYNSPLHF.

The chain carries TRBV7-3 and TRBJ2-3; 13 bases match TRBD2. Germline values: CDR1 SGHTA, CDR2 FQGTGA. The CDR3 has 14 amino acids. J lost 6 bases, V lost 4 bases, and 1 base had no gene match. CDR3: CASSSGLAGDTQYF. The DNA for the CDR3 is TGTGCCAGCAGCTCGGGACTAGCGGGGGATACGCAGTATTTT.

The chain carries TRBV5-1 and TRBJ1-2; D possibly corresponds to TRBD1 (5 bases). CDR1 is SGHRS, CDR2 YFSETQ, per germline. The length of the CDR3 is 13 residues. Trimming took 0 bases from V and 10 from J, leaving 13 bases between them. This CDR3 is CASSLGAGYDYTF. DNA of the CDR3: TGCGCCAGCAGCTTGGGGGCAGGGTACGACTACACCTTC.

The chain has TRBV4-1 and TRBJ2-1; a weak D match, TRBD2 (8 bases). CDR3 length equals 16 residues. V was trimmed by 2 bases and J by 7 bases, leaving 18 bases between them. Germline V gives CDR1 MGHRA, CDR2 YSYEKL. CDR3 coding DNA: TGCGCCAGCAGCCAAAAACAGGGGCCGGGGGGGAATGAGCAGTTCTTC. Translation: CASSQKQGPGGNEQFF.

The chain joins TRBV5-1 to TRBJ1-2, with a weak D call TRBD1 (6 bases). Germline V gene sequence: CDR1 SGHRS, CDR2 YFSETQ. The V end lost 0 bases, the J end lost 6 bases, and 15 bases lay between the germline ends. This CDR3 contains 15 residues. CDR3 amino acids: CASSLDERPGDGYTF. The DNA for the CDR3 is TGCGCCAGCAGCTTGGACGAAAGACCAGGGGATGGCTACACCTTC. The variable domain in full, completed from reference TRBV5-1 and TRBJ1-2, reads KAGVTQTPRYLIKTRGQQVTLSCSPISGHRSVSWYQQTPGQGLQFLFEYFSETQRNKGNFPGRFSGRQFSNSRSEMNVSTLELGDSALYLCASSLDERPGDGYTFGSGTRLTVV.

The chain carries TRBV6-5 and TRBJ1-5; D call uncertain. The V end was cut by 6 bases, the J end by 2 bases, with 11 bases between. CDR1 and CDR2 (germline): MNHEY, SVGAGI. This CDR3 region has 14 residues. For the CDR3, the DNA is TGTGCCAGCAGGTTGACAATTGGCAATCAGCCCCAGCATTTT. Protein sequence: CASRLTIGNQPQHF.

V is TRBV5-1 and J is TRBJ1-1, with D hard to call. Germline V gene sequence: CDR1 SGHRS, CDR2 YFSETQ. Trimming removed 0 bases from V and 5 bases from J, with 17 bases in between. The CDR3 loop spans 16 amino acids. This CDR3 reads CASSLGASLGETEAFF. In DNA, the CDR3 is TGCGCCAGCAGCTTGGGTGCGTCCCTCGGTGAAACTGAAGCTTTCTTT. Together with reference TRBV5-1 and TRBJ1-1, the CDR3 gives the full variable domain: KAGVTQTPRYLIKTRGQQVTLSCSPISGHRSVSWYQQTPGQGLQFLFEYFSETQRNKGNFPGRFSGRQFSNSRSEMNVSTLELGDSALYLCASSLGASLGETEAFFGQGTRLTVV.

This clone came up once. The V gene is TRBV7-2, the J gene TRBJ1-2; TRBD1 matches at 10 bases. The CDR3 runs to 14 residues. Germline V gene sequence: CDR1 SGHTA, CDR2 FQGNSA. V was clipped by 3 bases and J by 7 bases; unmatched bases: 5. CDR3 protein: CASSFSGTGVGYTF. In DNA form, the CDR3 reads TGTGCCAGCAGCTTTAGTGGGACAGGGGTTGGCTACACCTTC.

This rearrangement joins TRBV6-5 to TRBJ1-1; a possible D gene is TRBD1 (6 bases). Deletions cut 10 bases from V and 0 bases from J, with 15 bases between. Germline V gene data show CDR1 as MNHEY and CDR2 as SVGAGI. CDR3 length: 14 residues. DNA of the CDR3: TGTGCCACCAATCAGGGGCAAATGAACACTGAAGCTTTCTTT. Protein: CATNQGQMNTEAFF.

This chain links TRBV9 with TRBJ1-3; 9 bases match TRBD1. This CDR3 has 15 residues. CDR1 and CDR2 from the germline V gene are SGDLS and YYNGEE. After removal of 4 bases from V and 3 bases from J, the junction contained 5 bases not matched to a gene. CDR3 in DNA: TGTGCCAGCAGCCCGGGACAGGGAATTGGAAACACCATATATTTT. This translates into CASSPGQGIGNTIYF.

This chain uses TRBV15 with TRBJ1-3; unclear D gene. The germline V and J ends were trimmed by 4 bases and 2 bases, with 15 bases remaining between them. Germline lookup yields CDR1 LNHNV and CDR2 YYDKDF (reference sequence). The CDR3 extends over 16 amino acids. For the CDR3, the DNA is TGTGCCACCAGCATCCCCTCTCGGGTCGCTGGAAACACCATATATTTT. Protein sequence: CATSIPSRVAGNTIYF.

By proportion, this clone is medium-sized (0.01 to 0.1%). The chain carries TRBV18 and TRBJ2-5; possibly TRBD2 for D (6 bases). The CDR3 covers 13 residues. The germline V gene has CDR1 KGHSH and CDR2 LQKENI. The V end was cut by 6 bases, the J end by 0 bases, with 8 bases between. In DNA form, the CDR3 reads TGTGCCAGCTCCTTAGCGGACCAAGAGACCCAGTACTTC. It translates to CASSLADQETQYF.